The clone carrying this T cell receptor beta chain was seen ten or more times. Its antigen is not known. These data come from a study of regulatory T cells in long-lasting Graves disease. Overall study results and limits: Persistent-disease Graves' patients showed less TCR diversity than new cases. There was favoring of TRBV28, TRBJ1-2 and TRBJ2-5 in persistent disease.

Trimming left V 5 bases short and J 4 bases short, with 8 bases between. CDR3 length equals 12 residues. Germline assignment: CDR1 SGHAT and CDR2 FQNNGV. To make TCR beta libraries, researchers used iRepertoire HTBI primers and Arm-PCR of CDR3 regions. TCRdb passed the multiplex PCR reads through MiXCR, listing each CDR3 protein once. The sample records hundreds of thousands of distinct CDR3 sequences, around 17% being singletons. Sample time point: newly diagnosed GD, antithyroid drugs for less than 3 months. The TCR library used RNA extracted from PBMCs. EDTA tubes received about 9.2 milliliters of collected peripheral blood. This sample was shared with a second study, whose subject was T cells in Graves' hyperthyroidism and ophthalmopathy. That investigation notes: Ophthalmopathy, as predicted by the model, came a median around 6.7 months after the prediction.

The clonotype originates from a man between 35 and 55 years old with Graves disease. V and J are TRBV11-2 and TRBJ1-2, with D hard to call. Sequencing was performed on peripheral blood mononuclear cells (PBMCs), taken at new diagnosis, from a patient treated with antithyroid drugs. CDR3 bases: TGTGCCAGCAGCGCAAACATCTATGGCTACACCTTC. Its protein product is CASSANIYGYTF.